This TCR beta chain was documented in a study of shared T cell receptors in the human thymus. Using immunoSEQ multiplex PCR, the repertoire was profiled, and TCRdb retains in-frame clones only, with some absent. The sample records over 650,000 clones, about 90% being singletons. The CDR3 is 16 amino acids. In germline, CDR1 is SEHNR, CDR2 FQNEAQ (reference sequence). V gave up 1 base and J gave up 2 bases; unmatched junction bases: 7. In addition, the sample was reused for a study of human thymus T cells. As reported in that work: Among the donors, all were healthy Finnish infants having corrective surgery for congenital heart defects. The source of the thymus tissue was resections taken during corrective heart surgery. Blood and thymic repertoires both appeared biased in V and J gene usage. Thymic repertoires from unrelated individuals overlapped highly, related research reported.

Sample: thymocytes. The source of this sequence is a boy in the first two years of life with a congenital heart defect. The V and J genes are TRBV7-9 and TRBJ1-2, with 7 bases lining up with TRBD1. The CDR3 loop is CASSLGVDRENYGYTF. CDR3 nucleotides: TGTGCCAGCAGCTTAGGTGTTGACAGGGAGAACTATGGCTACACCTTC. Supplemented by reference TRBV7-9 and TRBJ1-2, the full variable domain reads DTGVSQNPRHKITKRGQNVTFRCDPISEHNRLYWYRQTLGQGPEFLTYFQNEAQLEKSRLLSDRFSAERPKGSFSTLEIQRTEQGDSAMYLCASSLGVDRENYGYTFGSGTRLTVV.